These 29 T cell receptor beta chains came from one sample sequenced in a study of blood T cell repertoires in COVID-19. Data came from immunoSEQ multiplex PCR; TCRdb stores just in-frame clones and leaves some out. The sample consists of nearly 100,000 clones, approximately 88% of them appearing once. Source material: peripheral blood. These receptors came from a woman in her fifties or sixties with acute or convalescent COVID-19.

The CDR3 protein is CASSLGPGPAGDTQYF. CDR3 sequence (DNA): TGTGCCAGCAGCTTAGGCCCAGGGCCGGCGGGGGATACGCAGTATTTT. The chain employs TRBV7-6 and TRBJ2-3; D is perhaps TRBD2 (6 bases). Trimming pared 1 base from V and 6 bases from J, leaving 17 bases between. This CDR3 is 16 amino acids long. Looked up from germline, CDR1 is SGHVS and CDR2 is FNYEAQ.

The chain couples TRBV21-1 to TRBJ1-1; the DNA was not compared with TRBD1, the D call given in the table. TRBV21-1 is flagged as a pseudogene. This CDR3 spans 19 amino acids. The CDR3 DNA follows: TGTGCCAGCAGCAAAAAAAGCCGGGGATCGGACAGCTTGAACACTGAAGCTTTCTTT. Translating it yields CASSKKSRGSDSLNTEAFF.

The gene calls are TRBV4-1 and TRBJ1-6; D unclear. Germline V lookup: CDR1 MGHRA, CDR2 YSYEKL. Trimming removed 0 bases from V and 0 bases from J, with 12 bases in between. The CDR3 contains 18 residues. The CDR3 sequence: CASSQDTLVSSYNSPLHF. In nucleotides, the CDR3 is TGCGCCAGCAGCCAAGATACTCTCGTGAGCTCCTATAATTCACCCCTCCACTTT.

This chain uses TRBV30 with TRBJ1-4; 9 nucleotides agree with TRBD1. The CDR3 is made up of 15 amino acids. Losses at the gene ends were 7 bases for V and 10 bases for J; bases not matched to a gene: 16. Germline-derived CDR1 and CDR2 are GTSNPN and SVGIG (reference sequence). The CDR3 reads CASTQGADRKGKLFF. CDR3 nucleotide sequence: TGTGCCTCCACACAGGGGGCCGACCGGAAGGGAAAACTGTTTTTT.

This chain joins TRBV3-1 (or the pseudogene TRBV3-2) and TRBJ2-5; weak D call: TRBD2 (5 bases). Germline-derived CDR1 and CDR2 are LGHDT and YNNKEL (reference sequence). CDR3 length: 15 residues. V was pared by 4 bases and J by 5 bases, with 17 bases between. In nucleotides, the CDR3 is TGTGCCAGCAGCCTAAGCGGCGGAGTTGGGGAGACCCAGTACTTC. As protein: CASSLSGGVGETQYF.

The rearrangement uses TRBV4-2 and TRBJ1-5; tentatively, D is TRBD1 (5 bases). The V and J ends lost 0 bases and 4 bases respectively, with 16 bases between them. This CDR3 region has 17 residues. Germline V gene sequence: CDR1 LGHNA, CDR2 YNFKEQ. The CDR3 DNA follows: TGTGCCAGCAGCCAAGAGGCCCAGGGAACCCTTAATCAGCCCCAGCATTTT. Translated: CASSQEAQGTLNQPQHF.

The CDR3 protein is CARGGEGRPNTGELFF. For the CDR3, the DNA is TGTGCCAGAGGCGGGGAGGGACGCCCGAACACCGGGGAGCTGTTTTTT. The rearrangement joins TRBV2 to TRBJ2-2; 7 bases line up with TRBD2. The CDR3 loop spans 16 amino acids. With V trimmed by 9 bases and J by 0 bases, 10 bases remained unmatched. Germline CDR1 SNHLY, CDR2 FYNNEI. Together with reference TRBV2 and TRBJ2-2, the CDR3 gives the full variable domain: EPEVTQTPSHQVTQMGQEVILRCVPISNHLYFYWYRQILGQKVEFLVSFYNNEISEKSEIFDDQFSVERPDGSNFTLKIRSTKLEDSAMYFCARGGEGRPNTGELFFGEGSRLTVL.

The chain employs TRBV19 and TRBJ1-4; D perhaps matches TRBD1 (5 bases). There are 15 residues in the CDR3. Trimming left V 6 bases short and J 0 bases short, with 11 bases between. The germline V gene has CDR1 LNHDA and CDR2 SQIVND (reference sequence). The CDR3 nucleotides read TGTGCCAGTAGGCTCAGGGCTACAACTAATGAAAAACTGTTTTTT. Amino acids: CASRLRATTNEKLFF.

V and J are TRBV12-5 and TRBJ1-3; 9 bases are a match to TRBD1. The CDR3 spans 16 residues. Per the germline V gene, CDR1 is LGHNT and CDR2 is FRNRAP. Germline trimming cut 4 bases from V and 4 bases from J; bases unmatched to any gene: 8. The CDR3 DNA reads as TGTGCTAGTGGTTGGGCCGTAGGGACAGGGGGAAACACCATATATTTT. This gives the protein CASGWAVGTGGNTIYF. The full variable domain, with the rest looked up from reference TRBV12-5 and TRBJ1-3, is DARVTQTPRHKVTEMGQEVTMRCQPILGHNTVFWYRQTMMQGLELLAYFRNRAPLDDSGMPKDRFSAEMPDATLATLKIQPSEPRDSAVYFCASGWAVGTGGNTIYFGEGSWLTVV.

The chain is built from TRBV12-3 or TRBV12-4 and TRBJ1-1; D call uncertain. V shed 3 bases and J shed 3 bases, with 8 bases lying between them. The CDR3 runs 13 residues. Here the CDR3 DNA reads TGTGCCAGCAGTTTTTCAATTGACACTGAAGCTTTCTTT. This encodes CASSFSIDTEAFF.

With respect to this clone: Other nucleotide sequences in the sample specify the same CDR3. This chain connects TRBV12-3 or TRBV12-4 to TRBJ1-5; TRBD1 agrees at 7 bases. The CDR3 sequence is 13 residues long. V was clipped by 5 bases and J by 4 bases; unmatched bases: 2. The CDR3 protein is CASSLTGNQPQHF. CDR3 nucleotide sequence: TGTGCCAGCAGTCTGACAGGGAATCAGCCCCAGCATTTT.

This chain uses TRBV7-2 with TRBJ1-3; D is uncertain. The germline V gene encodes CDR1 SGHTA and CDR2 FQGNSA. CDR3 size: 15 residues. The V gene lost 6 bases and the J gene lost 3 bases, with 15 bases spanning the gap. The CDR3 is CASSISAVGGNTIYF. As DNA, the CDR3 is TGTGCCAGCAGTATCTCGGCGGTGGGTGGAAACACCATATATTTT. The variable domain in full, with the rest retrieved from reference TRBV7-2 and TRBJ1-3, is GAGVSQSPSNKVTEKGKDVELRCDPISGHTALYWYRQSLGQGLEFLIYFQGNSAPDKSGLPSDRFSAERTGGSVSTLTIQRTQQEDSAVYLCASSISAVGGNTIYFGEGSWLTVV.

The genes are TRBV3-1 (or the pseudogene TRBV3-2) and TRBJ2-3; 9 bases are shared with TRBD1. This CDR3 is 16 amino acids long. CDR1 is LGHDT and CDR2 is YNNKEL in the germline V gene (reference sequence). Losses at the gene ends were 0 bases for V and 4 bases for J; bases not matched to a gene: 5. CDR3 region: CASSQDYRGPSDTQYF. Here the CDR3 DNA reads TGTGCCAGCAGCCAAGATTACAGGGGGCCCTCAGATACGCAGTATTTT.

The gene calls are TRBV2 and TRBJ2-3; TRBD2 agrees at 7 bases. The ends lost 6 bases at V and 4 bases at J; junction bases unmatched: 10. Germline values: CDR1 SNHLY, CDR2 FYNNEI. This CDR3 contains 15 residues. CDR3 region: CASSSTRLASDTQYF. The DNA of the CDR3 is TGTGCCAGCAGCTCAACCCGACTAGCATCAGATACGCAGTATTTT. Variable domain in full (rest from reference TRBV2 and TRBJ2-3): EPEVTQTPSHQVTQMGQEVILRCVPISNHLYFYWYRQILGQKVEFLVSFYNNEISEKSEIFDDQFSVERPDGSNFTLKIRSTKLEDSAMYFCASSSTRLASDTQYFGPGTRLTVL.

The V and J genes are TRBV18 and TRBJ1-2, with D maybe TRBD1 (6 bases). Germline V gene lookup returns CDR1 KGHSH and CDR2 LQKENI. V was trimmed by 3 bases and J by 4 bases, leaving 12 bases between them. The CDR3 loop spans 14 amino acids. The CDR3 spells CASSPTDRSYGYTF. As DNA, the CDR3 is TGTGCCAGCTCACCCACAGACAGGAGCTATGGCTACACCTTC.

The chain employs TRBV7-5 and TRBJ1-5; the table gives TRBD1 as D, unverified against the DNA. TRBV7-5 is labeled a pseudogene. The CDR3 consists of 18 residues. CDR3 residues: CVRSSQPQDRVSNQPQHF. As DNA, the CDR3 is TGTGTCAGAAGCTCGCAACCGCAGGACAGGGTTAGCAATCAGCCCCAGCATTTT.

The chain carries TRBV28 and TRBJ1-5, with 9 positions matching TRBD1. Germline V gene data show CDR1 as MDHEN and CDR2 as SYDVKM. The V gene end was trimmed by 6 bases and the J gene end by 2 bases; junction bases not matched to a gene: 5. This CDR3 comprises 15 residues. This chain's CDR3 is CASRGGQGGNQPQHF. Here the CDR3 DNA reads TGTGCCAGCAGGGGGGGACAGGGTGGCAATCAGCCCCAGCATTTT.

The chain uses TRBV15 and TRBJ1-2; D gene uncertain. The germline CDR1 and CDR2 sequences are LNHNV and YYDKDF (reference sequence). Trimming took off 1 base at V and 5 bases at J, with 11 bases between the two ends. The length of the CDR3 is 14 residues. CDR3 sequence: CATSRGAGQYGYTF. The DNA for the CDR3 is TGTGCCACCAGCAGAGGTGCGGGCCAATATGGCTACACCTTC.

DNA of the CDR3: TGTGCCAGTAGGGACAGGGGTCAGTCCTACGAGCAGTACTTC. Translation: CASRDRGQSYEQYF. The chain employs TRBV19 and TRBJ2-7, with TRBD1 identical over 9 bases. V lost 6 bases to trimming and J lost 1 base; unmatched junction nucleotides: 4. Germline CDR1 is LNHDA and CDR2 is SQIVND (reference sequence). There are 14 residues in the CDR3.

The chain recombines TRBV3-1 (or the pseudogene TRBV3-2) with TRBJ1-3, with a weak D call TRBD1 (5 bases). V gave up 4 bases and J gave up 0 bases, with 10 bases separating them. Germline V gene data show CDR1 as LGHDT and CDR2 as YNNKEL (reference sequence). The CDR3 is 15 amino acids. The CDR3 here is CASSLGALSGNTIYF. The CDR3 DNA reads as TGTGCCAGCAGCCTTGGGGCCCTCTCTGGAAACACCATATATTTT.

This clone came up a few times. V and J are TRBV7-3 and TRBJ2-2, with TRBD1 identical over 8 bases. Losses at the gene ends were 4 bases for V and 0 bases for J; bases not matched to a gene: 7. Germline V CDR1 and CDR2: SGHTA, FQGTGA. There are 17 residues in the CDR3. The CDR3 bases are TGTGCCAGCAGCTCCCGGAGACAGGGGTCGAACACCGGGGAGCTGTTTTTT. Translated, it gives CASSSRRQGSNTGELFF.

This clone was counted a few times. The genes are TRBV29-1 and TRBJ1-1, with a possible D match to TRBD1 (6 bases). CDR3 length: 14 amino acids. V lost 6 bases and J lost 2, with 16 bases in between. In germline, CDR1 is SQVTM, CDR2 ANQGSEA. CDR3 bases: TGCAGCGTCGCATCAGGGGCGGCTAACACTGAAGCTTTCTTT. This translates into CSVASGAANTEAFF.

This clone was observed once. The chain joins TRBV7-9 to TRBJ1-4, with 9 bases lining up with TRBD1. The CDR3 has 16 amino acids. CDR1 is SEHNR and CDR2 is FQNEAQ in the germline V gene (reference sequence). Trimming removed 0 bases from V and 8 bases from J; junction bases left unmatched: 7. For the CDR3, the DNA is TGTGCCAGCAGCTTAGCGGGACAGGGTTCTTTGGAAAAACTGTTTTTT. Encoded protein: CASSLAGQGSLEKLFF.

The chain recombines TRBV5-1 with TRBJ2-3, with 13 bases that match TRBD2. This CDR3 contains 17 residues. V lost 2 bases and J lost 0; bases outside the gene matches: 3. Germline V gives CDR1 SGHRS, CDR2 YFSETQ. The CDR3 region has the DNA TGCGCCAGCAGCTTCGGGACTAGCGGGACTAGCACAGATACGCAGTATTTT. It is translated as CASSFGTSGTSTDTQYF.

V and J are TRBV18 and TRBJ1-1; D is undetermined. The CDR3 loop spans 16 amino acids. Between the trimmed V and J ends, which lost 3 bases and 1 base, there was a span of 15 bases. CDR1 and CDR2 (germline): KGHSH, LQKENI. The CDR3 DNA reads TGTGCCAGCTCACCTTGGCTCGTAGCGGAGAACACTGAAGCTTTCTTT. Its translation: CASSPWLVAENTEAFF. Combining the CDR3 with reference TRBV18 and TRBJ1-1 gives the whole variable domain NAGVMQNPRHLVRRRGQEARLRCSPMKGHSHVYWYRQLPEEGLKFMVYLQKENIIDESGMPKERFSAEFPKEGPSILRIQQVVRGDSAAYFCASSPWLVAENTEAFFGQGTRLTVV.

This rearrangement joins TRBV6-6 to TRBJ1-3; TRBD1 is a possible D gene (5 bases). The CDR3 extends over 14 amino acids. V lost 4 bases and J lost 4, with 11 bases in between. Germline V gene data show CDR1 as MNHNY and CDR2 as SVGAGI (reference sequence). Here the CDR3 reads CASSLEGPGNTIYF. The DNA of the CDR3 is TGTGCCAGCAGTTTGGAGGGACCGGGAAACACCATATATTTT.

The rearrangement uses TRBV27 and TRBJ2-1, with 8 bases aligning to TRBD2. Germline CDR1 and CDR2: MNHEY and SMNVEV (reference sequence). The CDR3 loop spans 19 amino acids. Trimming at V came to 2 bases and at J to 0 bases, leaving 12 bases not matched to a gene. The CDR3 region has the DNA TGTGCCAGCAGTTTAATCCGCAGCGGGGGTTCTAGCTCCTACAATGAGCAGTTCTTC. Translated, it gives CASSLIRSGGSSSYNEQFF.

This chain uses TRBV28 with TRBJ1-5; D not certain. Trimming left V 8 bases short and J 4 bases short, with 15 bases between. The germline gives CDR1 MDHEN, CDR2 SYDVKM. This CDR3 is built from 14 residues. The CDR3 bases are TGTGCCAGCCGCACCCCCGGGGTGAATCAGCCCCAGCATTTT. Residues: CASRTPGVNQPQHF.

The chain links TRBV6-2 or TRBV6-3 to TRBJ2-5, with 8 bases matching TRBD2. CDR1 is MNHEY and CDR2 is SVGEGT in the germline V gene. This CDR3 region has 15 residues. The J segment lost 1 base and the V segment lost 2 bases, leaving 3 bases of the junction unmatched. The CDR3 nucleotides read TGTGCCAGCAGTTACCTTGCGGGGGGCCAAGAGACCCAGTACTTC. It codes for CASSYLAGGQETQYF.